One and the same sample provided the 2 T cell receptor beta chains below, sequenced in a study of identical twins (dated by TCRdb to the mid-2010s). Receptor amplification or capture employed 5' RACE. The listed sequencing device is Illumina HiSeq 2000. The public reads were quality trimmed at Q25 with fastp and then assembled into clones with MiXCR by TCRdb, keeping productive beta chains. Every entry covers one CDR3 protein and lists the most common genes and DNA from its rows. This sample holds 120,000 to 150,000 distinct CDR3 sequences; 3.5% were observed only once. The ten most abundant clones make up approximately 7.7% of the sample. Sequencing was carried out using memory T cells sorted from blood. Reading the label with the study, this specimen's cell subset or site is: CD45RO+ enriched T cells. These receptors came from a man aged 18 to 35 in good health.

This clonotype was seen more than once but under ten times. V is TRBV30 and J is TRBJ2-3, with TRBD1 as a possible D gene (6 bases). The CDR3 has 12 residues. V was cut by 7 bases and J by 4 bases, with 12 bases left in between. Germline loops: CDR1 GTSNPN, CDR2 SVGIG (reference sequence). The CDR3 region is CALGHSADTQYF. DNA of the CDR3: TGTGCCTTGGGACACTCGGCAGATACGCAGTATTTT.

This clonotype was seen a handful of times. This chain joins TRBV6-5 and TRBJ2-1; perhaps D is TRBD1 or TRBD2 (7 bases each). Germline lookup yields CDR1 MNHEY and CDR2 SVGAGI. V shed 0 bases and J shed 9 bases, with 12 bases lying between them. This CDR3 comprises 14 residues. DNA of the CDR3: TGTGCCAGCAGTTACTCGGGCAGGGGGGGTGAGCAGTTCTTC. This codes for CASSYSGRGGEQFF.